This T cell receptor beta chain stems from a study of blood T cell repertoires in COVID-19. Study details: Sites across the United States, Italy and Spain contributed samples from acute and convalescent COVID-19.

In the source study's methods: Nucleated cell counts were estimated from reference gene primer amplification. Sequencing was performed with immunoSEQ multiplex PCR; in TCRdb, only in-frame clones are kept and a portion is missing. V, J and clone size reflect that table, while D and trimming were determined from the DNA. The sample consists of around 110,000 clones, approximately 85% of them appearing once. CDR3 length equals 15 residues. Trimming stripped 5 bases from V and 6 bases from J, with 20 bases between. The germline gives CDR1 SGHAT, CDR2 FQDESV (reference sequence). What was sequenced was peripheral blood. The rearrangement uses TRBV11-1 and TRBJ2-7; perhaps TRBD1 as D (5 bases). The sequence was obtained from a man between 70 and 80 years old with acute or convalescent COVID-19. CDR3 DNA sequence: TGTGCCAGCAGCCCACTTAACTTCAGGGCAGGCGAGCAGTACTTC. Its protein product is CASSPLNFRAGEQYF. The complete variable domain, with remaining parts taken from reference TRBV11-1 and TRBJ2-7, reads EAEVAQSPRYKITEKSQAVAFWCDPISGHATLYWYRQILGQGPELLVQFQDESVVDDSQLPKDRFSAERLKGVDSTLKIQPAELGDSAMYLCASSPLNFRAGEQYFGPGTRLTVT.